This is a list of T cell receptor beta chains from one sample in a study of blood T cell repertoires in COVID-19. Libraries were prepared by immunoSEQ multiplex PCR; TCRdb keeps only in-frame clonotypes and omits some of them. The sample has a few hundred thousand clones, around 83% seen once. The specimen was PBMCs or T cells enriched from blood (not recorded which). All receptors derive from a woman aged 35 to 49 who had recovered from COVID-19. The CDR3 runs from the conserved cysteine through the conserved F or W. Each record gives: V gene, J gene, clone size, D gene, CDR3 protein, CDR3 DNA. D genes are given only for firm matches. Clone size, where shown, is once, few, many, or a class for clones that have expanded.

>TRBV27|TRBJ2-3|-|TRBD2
CASGLAGVTDTQYF
TGTGCCAGCGGTCTAGCGGGAGTCACAGATACGCAGTATTTT
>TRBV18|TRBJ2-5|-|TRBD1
CASSPPKDRGLQQETQYF
TGTGCCAGCTCACCACCCAAGGACAGGGGGCTTCAGCAAGAGACCCAGTACTTC
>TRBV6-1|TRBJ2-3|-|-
CASSELARMDTQYF
TGTGCCAGCAGTGAACTAGCAAGAATGGATACGCAGTATTTT
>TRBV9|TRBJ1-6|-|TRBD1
CASSVGGTVTSPLHF
TGTGCCAGCAGCGTAGGAGGGACAGTAACGTCACCCCTCCACTTT
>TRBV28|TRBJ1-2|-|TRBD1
CASKGTGDYGYTF
TGTGCCAGCAAGGGGACAGGGGACTATGGCTACACCTTC
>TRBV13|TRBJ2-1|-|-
CASSSAPTSHYEQFF
TGTGCCAGCAGCTCGGCTCCTACTAGCCATTATGAGCAGTTCTTC
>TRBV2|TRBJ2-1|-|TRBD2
CASSARGLAGVYNEQFF
TGTGCCAGCAGCGCCAGGGGGTTAGCGGGAGTATACAATGAGCAGTTCTTC
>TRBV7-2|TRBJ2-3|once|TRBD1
CASSLDRGWDTQYF
TGTGCCAGCAGCCTAGACAGGGGTTGGGATACGCAGTATTTT
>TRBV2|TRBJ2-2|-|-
CASRRAQTNTGELFF
TGTGCCAGCAGGCGGGCTCAGACGAACACCGGGGAGCTGTTTTTT
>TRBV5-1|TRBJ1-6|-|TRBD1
CASGAGGYSPLHF
TGCGCCAGCGGAGCAGGGGGGTATTCACCCCTCCACTTT
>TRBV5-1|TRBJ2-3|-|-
CASSLEWGEATDTQYF
TGCGCCAGCAGCTTGGAGTGGGGCGAAGCCACAGATACGCAGTATTTT
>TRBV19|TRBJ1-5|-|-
CASSPTGLRQPQHF
TGTGCCAGTAGTCCTACAGGGTTGAGGCAGCCCCAGCATTTT
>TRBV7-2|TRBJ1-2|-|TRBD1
CASSPGQGVGYTF
TGTGCCAGCAGCCCGGGACAGGGAGTTGGCTACACCTTC
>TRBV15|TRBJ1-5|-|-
CATSNRDILHF
TGTGCCACCAGCAACCGGGACATCTTACATTTT
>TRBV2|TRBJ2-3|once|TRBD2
CASIWDSGGITDTQYF
TGTGCCAGCATCTGGGACAGCGGGGGGATCACAGATACGCAGTATTTT
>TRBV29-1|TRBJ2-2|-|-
CSVETGENTGELFF
TGCAGCGTTGAAACCGGAGAGAACACCGGGGAGCTGTTTTTT
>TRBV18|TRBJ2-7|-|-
CASSPLSYEQYF
TGTGCCAGCTCACCGCTATCCTACGAGCAGTACTTC
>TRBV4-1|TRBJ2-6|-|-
CASSLTQGAGANVLTF
TGCGCCAGCAGCCTAACACAGGGTGCTGGGGCCAACGTCCTGACTTTC
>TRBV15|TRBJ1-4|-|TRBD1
CATSRDPGQGGEKLFF
TGTGCCACCAGCAGAGACCCCGGACAGGGTGGAGAAAAACTGTTTTTT
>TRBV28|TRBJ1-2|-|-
CASSGRGGIGYTF
TGTGCCAGCAGTGGCCGGGGAGGGATCGGCTACACCTTC
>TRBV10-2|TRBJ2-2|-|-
CASTISGTWAGELFF
TGCGCCAGCACCATAAGCGGGACATGGGCCGGGGAGCTGTTTTTT
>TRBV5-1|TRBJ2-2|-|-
CASSLGQYTGELFF
TGCGCCAGCAGCTTGGGACAGTACACCGGGGAGCTGTTTTTT
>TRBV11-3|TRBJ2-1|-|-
CASSQIGFQSYNEQFF
TGTGCCAGCAGCCAGATTGGCTTTCAGTCCTACAATGAGCAGTTCTTC
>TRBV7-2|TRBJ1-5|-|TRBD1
CASSLLGQGQGQPQHF
TGTGCCAGCAGCTTGTTAGGACAGGGGCAAGGTCAGCCCCAGCATTTT
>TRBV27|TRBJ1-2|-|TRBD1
CASYGTGSNYGYTF
TGTGCCAGCTACGGGACAGGGTCAAACTATGGCTACACCTTC
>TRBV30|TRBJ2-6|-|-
CAWSSGLISGANVLTF
TGTGCCTGGAGCTCTGGACTAATCTCTGGGGCCAACGTCCTGACTTTC